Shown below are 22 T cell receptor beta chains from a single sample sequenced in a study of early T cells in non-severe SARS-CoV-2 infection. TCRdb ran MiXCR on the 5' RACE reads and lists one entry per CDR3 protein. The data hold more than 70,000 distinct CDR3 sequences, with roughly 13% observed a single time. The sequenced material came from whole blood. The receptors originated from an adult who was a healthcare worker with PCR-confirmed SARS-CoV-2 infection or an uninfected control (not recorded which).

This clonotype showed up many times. The CDR3 DNA sequence: TGTGCCAGCAGCGTAGATAGCACAGATACGCAGTATTTT. Its translation is CASSVDSTDTQYF. The chain employs TRBV9 and TRBJ2-3; D gene uncertain. The germline V gene has CDR1 SGDLS and CDR2 YYNGEE. The CDR3 sequence is 13 residues long. With 0 bases removed from V and 0 bases from J, the gap between germline ends came to 2 bases. Based on the CDR3 plus reference TRBV9 and TRBJ2-3, the full variable domain is DSGVTQTPKHLITATGQRVTLRCSPRSGDLSVYWYQQSLDQGLQFLIQYYNGEERAKGNILERFSAQQFPDLHSELNLSSLELGDSALYFCASSVDSTDTQYFGPGTRLTVL.

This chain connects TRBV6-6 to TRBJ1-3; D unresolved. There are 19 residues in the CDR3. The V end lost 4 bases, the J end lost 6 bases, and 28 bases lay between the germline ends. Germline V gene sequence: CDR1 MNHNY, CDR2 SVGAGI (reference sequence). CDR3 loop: CASSSLHIQPKLTENTIYF. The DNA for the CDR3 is TGTGCCAGCAGTTCCTTACATATACAGCCTAAACTCACTGAAAACACCATATATTTT.

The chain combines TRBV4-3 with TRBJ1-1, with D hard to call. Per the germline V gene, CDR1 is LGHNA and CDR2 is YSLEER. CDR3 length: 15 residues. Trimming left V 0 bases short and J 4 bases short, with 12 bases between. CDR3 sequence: CASSQDRRVSTEAFF. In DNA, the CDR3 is TGCGCCAGCAGCCAAGATCGAAGGGTGAGCACTGAAGCTTTCTTT.

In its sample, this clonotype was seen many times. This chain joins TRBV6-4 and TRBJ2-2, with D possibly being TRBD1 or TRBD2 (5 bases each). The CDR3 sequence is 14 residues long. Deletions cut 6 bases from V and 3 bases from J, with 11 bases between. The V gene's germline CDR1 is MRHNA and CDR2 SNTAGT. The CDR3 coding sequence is TGTGCCAGCAGCCCCGGGACCCACACCGGGGAGCTGTTTTTT. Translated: CASSPGTHTGELFF.

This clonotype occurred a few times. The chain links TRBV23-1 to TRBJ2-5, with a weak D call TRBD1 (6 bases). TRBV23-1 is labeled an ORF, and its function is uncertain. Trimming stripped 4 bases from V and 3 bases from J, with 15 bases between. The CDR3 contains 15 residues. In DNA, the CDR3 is TGCGCCAGCAGTCTCCACGGACAGTCGAAAGAGACCCAGTACTTC. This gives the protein CASSLHGQSKETQYF.

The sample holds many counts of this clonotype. CDR3 region: CSVLAQHYGYTF. The CDR3 DNA reads TGCAGCGTCCTCGCCCAGCACTATGGCTACACCTTC. J is TRBJ1-2 and V is TRBV29-1; no clear D. CDR3 size: 12 residues. Trimming left V 6 bases short and J 3 bases short, with 11 bases between. Germline CDR1 SQVTM, CDR2 ANQGSEA.

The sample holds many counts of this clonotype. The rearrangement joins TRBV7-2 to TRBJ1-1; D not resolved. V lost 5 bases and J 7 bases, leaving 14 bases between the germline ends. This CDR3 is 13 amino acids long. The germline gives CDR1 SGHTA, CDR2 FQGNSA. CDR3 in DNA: TGTGCCAGCAGCCGCTTCGGAGGGAATGAAGCTTTCTTT. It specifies CASSRFGGNEAFF.

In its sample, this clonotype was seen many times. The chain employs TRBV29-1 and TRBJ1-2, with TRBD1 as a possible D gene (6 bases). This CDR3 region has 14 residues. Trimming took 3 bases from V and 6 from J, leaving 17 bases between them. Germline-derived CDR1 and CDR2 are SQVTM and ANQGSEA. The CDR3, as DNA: TGCAGCGTTGAGGGGGGGCTGACAGCCCATGGCTACACCTTC. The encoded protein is CSVEGGLTAHGYTF.

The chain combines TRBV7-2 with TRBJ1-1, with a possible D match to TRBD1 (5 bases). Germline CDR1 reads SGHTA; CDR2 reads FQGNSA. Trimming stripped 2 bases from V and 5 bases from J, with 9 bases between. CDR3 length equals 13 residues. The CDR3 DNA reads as TGTGCCAGCAGCTTACAGGGTCGGACTGAAGCTTTCTTT. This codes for CASSLQGRTEAFF.

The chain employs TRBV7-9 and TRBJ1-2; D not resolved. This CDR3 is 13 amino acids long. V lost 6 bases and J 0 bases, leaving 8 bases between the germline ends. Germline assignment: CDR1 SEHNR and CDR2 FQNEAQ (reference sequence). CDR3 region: CASSPISNYGYTF. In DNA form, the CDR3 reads TGTGCCAGCAGTCCCATTTCTAACTATGGCTACACCTTC.

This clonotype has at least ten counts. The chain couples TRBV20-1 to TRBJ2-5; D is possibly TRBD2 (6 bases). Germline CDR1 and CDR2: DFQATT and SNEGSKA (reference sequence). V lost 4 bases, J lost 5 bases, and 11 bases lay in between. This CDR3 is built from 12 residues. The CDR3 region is CSAKTGVETQYF. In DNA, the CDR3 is TGCAGTGCTAAGACGGGGGTTGAGACCCAGTACTTC.

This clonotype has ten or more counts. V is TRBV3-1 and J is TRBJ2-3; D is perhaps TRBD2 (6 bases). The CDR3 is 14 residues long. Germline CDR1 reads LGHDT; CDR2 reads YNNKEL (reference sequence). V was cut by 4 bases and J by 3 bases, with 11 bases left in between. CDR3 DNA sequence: TGTGCCAGCAGCCTAGGACGGGAGACAGATACGCAGTATTTT. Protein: CASSLGRETDTQYF.

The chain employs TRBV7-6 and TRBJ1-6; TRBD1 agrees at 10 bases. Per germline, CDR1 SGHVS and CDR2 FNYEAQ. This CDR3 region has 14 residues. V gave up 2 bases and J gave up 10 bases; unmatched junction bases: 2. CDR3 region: CASSLWDRGSPLHF. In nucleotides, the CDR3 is TGTGCCAGCAGCTTATGGGACAGGGGCTCACCCCTCCACTTT.

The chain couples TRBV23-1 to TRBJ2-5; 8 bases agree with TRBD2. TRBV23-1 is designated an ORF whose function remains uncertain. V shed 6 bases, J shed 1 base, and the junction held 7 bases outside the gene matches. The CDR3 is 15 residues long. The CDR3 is CASSPRTSPQETQYF. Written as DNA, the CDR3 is TGCGCCAGCAGCCCCAGGACTAGCCCCCAAGAGACCCAGTACTTC.

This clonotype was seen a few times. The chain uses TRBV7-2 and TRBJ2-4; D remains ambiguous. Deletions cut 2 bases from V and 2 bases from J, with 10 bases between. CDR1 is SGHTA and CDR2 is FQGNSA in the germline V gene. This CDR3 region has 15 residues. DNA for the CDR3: TGTGCCAGCAGCTTACTGGCAGTGACCAAAAACATTCAGTACTTC. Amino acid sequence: CASSLLAVTKNIQYF.

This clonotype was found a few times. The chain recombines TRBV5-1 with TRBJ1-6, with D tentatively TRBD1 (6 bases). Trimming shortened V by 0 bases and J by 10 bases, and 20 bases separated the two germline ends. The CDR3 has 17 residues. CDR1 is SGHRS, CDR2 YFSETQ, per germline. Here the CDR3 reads CASSLAMNRASGSPLHF. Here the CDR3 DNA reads TGCGCCAGCAGCTTGGCTATGAACAGGGCGTCGGGATCACCCCTCCACTTT.

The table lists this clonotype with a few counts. The DNA of the CDR3 is TGTGCCAGCAGTTACAACAGGAGAGAAAAACTGTTTTTT. Translation gives CASSYNRREKLFF. This chain connects TRBV28 to TRBJ1-4, with D possibly matching TRBD1 (5 bases). V dropped 4 bases and J dropped 8 bases, with 11 bases sitting between them. The CDR3 contains 13 residues. Looked up from germline, CDR1 is MDHEN and CDR2 is SYDVKM.

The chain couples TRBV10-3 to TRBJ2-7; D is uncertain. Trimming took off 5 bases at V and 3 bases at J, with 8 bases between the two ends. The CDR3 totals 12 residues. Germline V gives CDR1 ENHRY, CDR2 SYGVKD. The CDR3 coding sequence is TGTGCCATCAGTTCGAGACTCTACGAGCAGTACTTC. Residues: CAISSRLYEQYF.

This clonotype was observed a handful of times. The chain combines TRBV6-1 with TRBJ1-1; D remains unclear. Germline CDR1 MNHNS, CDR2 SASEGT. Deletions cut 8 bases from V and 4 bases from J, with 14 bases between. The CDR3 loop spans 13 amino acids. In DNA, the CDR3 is TGTGCCAGCCAAGAAGAAGGAGTCACTGAAGCTTTCTTT. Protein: CASQEEGVTEAFF.

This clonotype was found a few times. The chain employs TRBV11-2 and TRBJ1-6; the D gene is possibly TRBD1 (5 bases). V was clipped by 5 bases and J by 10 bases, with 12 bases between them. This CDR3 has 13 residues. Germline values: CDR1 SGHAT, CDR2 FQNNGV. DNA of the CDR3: TGTGCCAGCAGCAGAGGGGTCGGCTCACCCCTCCACTTT. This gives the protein CASSRGVGSPLHF.

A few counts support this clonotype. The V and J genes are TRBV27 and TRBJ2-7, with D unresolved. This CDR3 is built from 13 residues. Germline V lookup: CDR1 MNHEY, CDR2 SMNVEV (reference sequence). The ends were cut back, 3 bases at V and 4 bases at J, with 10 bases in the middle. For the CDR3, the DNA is TGTGCCAGCAGTTTCAGTTTCAGATACGAGCAGTACTTC. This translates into CASSFSFRYEQYF.

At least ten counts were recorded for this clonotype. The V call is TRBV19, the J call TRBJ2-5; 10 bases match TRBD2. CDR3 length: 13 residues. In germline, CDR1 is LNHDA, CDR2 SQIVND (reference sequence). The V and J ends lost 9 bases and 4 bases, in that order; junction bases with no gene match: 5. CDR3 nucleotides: TGTGCCAGCTCCTGGACTAGCGGAGAGACCCAGTACTTC. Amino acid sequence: CASSWTSGETQYF.